This T cell receptor (beta chain) was captured in a study of T cell responses to AZD1222 COVID-19 vaccine. Study-level findings and limits: Baseline antibody screening turned up just six seropositive AZD1222 recipients.

As regards this clone: The target antigen is unknown.

The CDR3 totals 16 residues. The germline CDR1 and CDR2 sequences are SNHLY and FYNNEI. The germline V and J ends were trimmed by 5 bases and 5 bases, with 22 bases remaining between them. TCRdb keeps only in-frame clones here, not all; method: immunoSEQ multiplex PCR. The data contain some 140,000 clones, over 65% of them singletons. This receptor was taken from an adult in good health. The chain employs TRBV2 and TRBJ2-7; tentatively, D is TRBD1 (6 bases). The specimen was peripheral blood, collected on day 0 of AZD1222 vaccination. The CDR3 spells CASSKILQGPGNEQYF. In DNA form, the CDR3 reads TGTGCCAGCAGTAAGATACTACAGGGCCCTGGGAACGAGCAGTACTTC.